The 18 T cell receptor beta chains reported below all come from one sample, sequenced in a study of OX40 agonist ivuxolimab in advanced cancers. Library generation was performed with the immunoSEQ multiplex PCR assay. Held by TCRdb, this immuneACCESS table contains in-frame sequences only and omits some clones. Under half of the omission traces to an unresolved V gene where checked; the cause of the rest is unknown. In this sample the table shows approximately 90,000 clones, around 88% of which occur a single time. The top ten clonotypes cover roughly 1.4% of the sample. Sequences were derived from CD4+ or CD8+ T cells sorted from blood, sampled in a trial of the OX40 agonist ivuxolimab. These TCRs come from an adult with an advanced solid tumor such as melanoma, head and neck, liver or kidney cancer.

This clone has just a few counts. The chain employs TRBV11-1 and TRBJ1-2; D uncertain. V shed 2 bases and J shed 2 bases, with 9 bases lying between them. The CDR3 is 14 residues long. Looked up from germline, CDR1 is SGHAT and CDR2 is FQDESV (reference sequence). This chain's CDR3 is CASSLRPRNYGYTF. As DNA, the CDR3 is TGTGCCAGCAGCTTACGGCCAAGGAACTATGGCTACACCTTC.

The V call is TRBV5-4, the J call TRBJ2-1, with 7 bases lining up with TRBD2. V dropped 0 bases and J dropped 6; count of bases not matched to a gene: 9. Germline CDR1 is SGHNT and CDR2 is YYREEE (reference sequence). This CDR3 is 16 amino acids long. In DNA, the CDR3 is TGTGCCAGCAGCTTGGGGACTAGTCGGGGGGTCAATGAGCAGTTCTTC. Its protein is CASSLGTSRGVNEQFF.

This clone was counted a few times. This chain connects TRBV4-2 to TRBJ1-1; D gene uncertain. This CDR3 is 14 amino acids long. The ends were cut back, 6 bases at V and 1 base at J, with 12 bases in the middle. Germline V gene lookup returns CDR1 LGHNA and CDR2 YNFKEQ. As DNA, the CDR3 is TGTGCCAGCAGATTAGTTGAGGGGAACACTGAAGCTTTCTTT. Protein: CASRLVEGNTEAFF.

This chain joins TRBV11-3 and TRBJ2-5; D may match TRBD1 or TRBD2 (6 bases each). Per germline, CDR1 SGHNT and CDR2 YENEEA. This CDR3 region has 14 residues. The ends were cut back, 5 bases at V and 5 bases at J, with 15 bases in the middle. In nucleotides, the CDR3 is TGTGCCAGCAGCCAGAACGGGGGCTGGGAGACCCAGTACTTC. It encodes CASSQNGGWETQYF.

The chain is built from TRBV7-9 and TRBJ1-1; D is ambiguous. V lost 1 base, J lost 6 bases, and 6 bases lay in between. CDR1 is SEHNR and CDR2 is FQNEAQ in the germline V gene (reference sequence). The CDR3 is 12 amino acids. In DNA form, the CDR3 reads TGTGCCAGCAGCTTAGATAGGGCTGAAGCTTTCTTT. Its protein product is CASSLDRAEAFF.

The chain joins TRBV10-3 to TRBJ2-1, with D perhaps matching TRBD2 (5 bases). Per the germline V gene, CDR1 is ENHRY and CDR2 is SYGVKD. V was clipped by 7 bases and J by 5 bases, with 15 bases between them. The CDR3 totals 14 residues. CDR3 sequence reads: CAIKRVLDDNEQFF. In DNA, the CDR3 is TGTGCCATCAAGAGGGTCCTAGACGACAATGAGCAGTTCTTC.

The CDR3 DNA reads as TGTGCCAGCAGCGTAGGCCACAGTAATGAAAAACTGTTTTTT. Translation gives CASSVGHSNEKLFF. The chain has TRBV9 and TRBJ1-4; D gene ambiguous. Germline V gives CDR1 SGDLS, CDR2 YYNGEE. The CDR3 loop spans 14 amino acids. V gave up 0 bases and J gave up 4 bases, with 7 bases separating them.

The chain recombines TRBV5-1 with TRBJ1-2; D perhaps matches TRBD1 (6 bases). CDR1 SGHRS and CDR2 YFSETQ come from the germline V gene. The CDR3 has 15 residues. The V gene lost 0 bases and the J gene lost 5 bases, with 14 bases spanning the gap. The CDR3 reads CASSLGRDMGYGYTF. As DNA, the CDR3 is TGCGCCAGCAGCTTGGGCCGGGACATGGGATATGGCTACACCTTC.

This sequence joins TRBV5-1 and TRBJ2-7; 10 nucleotides line up with TRBD1. J lost 6 bases, V lost 4 bases, and 4 bases had no gene match. Germline V lookup: CDR1 SGHRS, CDR2 YFSETQ. This CDR3 spans 13 amino acids. In DNA form, the CDR3 reads TGCGCCAGCAGCCCGGACAGGGGGTCCGAGCAGTACTTC. Amino acids: CASSPDRGSEQYF. Variable domain in full (rest from reference TRBV5-1 and TRBJ2-7): KAGVTQTPRYLIKTRGQQVTLSCSPISGHRSVSWYQQTPGQGLQFLFEYFSETQRNKGNFPGRFSGRQFSNSRSEMNVSTLELGDSALYLCASSPDRGSEQYFGPGTRLTVT.

Turning to this clone: Other nucleotide sequences from this sample produce the same CDR3. The CDR3: CASSLGIAGPGEKLFF. CDR3 in DNA: TGTGCCAGCAGCTTAGGGATCGCCGGACCGGGTGAAAAACTGTTTTTT. The chain carries TRBV7-2 and TRBJ1-4; no reliable D call. V dropped 1 base and J dropped 7 bases, with 16 bases sitting between them. This CDR3 region has 16 residues. The V gene's germline CDR1 is SGHTA and CDR2 FQGNSA.

This clone was observed a single time. V is TRBV19 and J is TRBJ1-6; 11 nucleotides align to TRBD1. CDR1 and CDR2 from the germline V gene are LNHDA and SQIVND (reference sequence). Trimming took 4 bases from V and 12 from J; bases not matched to a gene: 5. The CDR3 totals 14 residues. The CDR3 DNA sequence: TGTGCCAGTAGTACCCTGGGACAGGGGGGACCCCTCCACTTT. The encoded protein is CASSTLGQGGPLHF.

The rearrangement uses TRBV27 and TRBJ2-7; D remains unclear. The V end was cut by 5 bases, the J end by 3 bases, with 14 bases between. Per the germline V gene, CDR1 is MNHEY and CDR2 is SMNVEV (reference sequence). CDR3 length equals 14 residues. As DNA, the CDR3 is TGTGCCAGCAGTCCCGCCCCCCCTAACTACGAGCAGTACTTC. Its translation: CASSPAPPNYEQYF.

The CDR3 protein is CASSSRVTNYGYTF. In DNA, the CDR3 is TGTGCCAGCAGTTCACGGGTGACCAACTATGGCTACACCTTC. V gene TRBV27 combines with J gene TRBJ1-2; no definite D call. Germline values: CDR1 MNHEY, CDR2 SMNVEV (reference sequence). The CDR3 length is 14 residues. V lost 4 bases and J 2 bases, leaving 11 bases between the germline ends.

The V gene is TRBV7-2, the J gene TRBJ2-5, with TRBD2 as a possible D gene (6 bases). V gave up 0 bases and J gave up 4 bases, with 15 bases separating them. The CDR3 contains 16 residues. The V gene's germline CDR1 is SGHTA and CDR2 FQGNSA. CDR3 DNA: TGTGCCAGCAGCTTAGCGCTATCCTTGGGAGGAGAGACCCAGTACTTC. Translated, it gives CASSLALSLGGETQYF.

The chain couples TRBV7-3 to TRBJ2-3; D not resolved. The V and J ends lost 2 bases and 10 bases respectively, with 19 bases between them. The germline gives CDR1 SGHTA, CDR2 FQGTGA. The CDR3 spans 15 residues. The chain's CDR3 is CASSLGVMGLEAQYF. In DNA form, the CDR3 reads TGTGCCAGCAGCTTAGGGGTCATGGGTCTCGAGGCGCAGTATTTT.

This clone was counted between two and nine times. The chain uses TRBV19 and TRBJ1-2; D is ambiguous. The CDR3 totals 14 residues. CDR1 LNHDA and CDR2 SQIVND come from the germline V gene (reference sequence). The ends were cut back, 3 bases at V and 0 bases at J, with 8 bases in the middle. The DNA for the CDR3 is TGTGCCAGTAGTATGCAGCAATCTAACTATGGCTACACCTTC. Residues: CASSMQQSNYGYTF.

The chain carries TRBV7-8 and TRBJ1-4, with D tentatively TRBD1 (6 bases). The CDR3 is 16 amino acids. Trimming removed 1 base from V and 5 bases from J, with 14 bases in between. Germline V gene data show CDR1 as SGHVS and CDR2 as FQNEAQ. The CDR3 spells CASSLGAGVPNEKLFF. In DNA, the CDR3 is TGTGCCAGCAGCTTAGGCGCAGGGGTACCAAATGAAAAACTGTTTTTT.

This clone was detected only once. The chain employs TRBV7-2 and TRBJ2-1; D might be TRBD1 (8 bases). Looked up from germline, CDR1 is SGHTA and CDR2 is FQGNSA. Trimming removed 5 bases from V and 4 bases from J, with 15 bases in between. This CDR3 is 15 amino acids long. The CDR3 region is CASSIDRGGYNEQFF. Written as DNA, the CDR3 is TGTGCCAGCAGCATTGACAGGGGAGGGTACAATGAGCAGTTCTTC.